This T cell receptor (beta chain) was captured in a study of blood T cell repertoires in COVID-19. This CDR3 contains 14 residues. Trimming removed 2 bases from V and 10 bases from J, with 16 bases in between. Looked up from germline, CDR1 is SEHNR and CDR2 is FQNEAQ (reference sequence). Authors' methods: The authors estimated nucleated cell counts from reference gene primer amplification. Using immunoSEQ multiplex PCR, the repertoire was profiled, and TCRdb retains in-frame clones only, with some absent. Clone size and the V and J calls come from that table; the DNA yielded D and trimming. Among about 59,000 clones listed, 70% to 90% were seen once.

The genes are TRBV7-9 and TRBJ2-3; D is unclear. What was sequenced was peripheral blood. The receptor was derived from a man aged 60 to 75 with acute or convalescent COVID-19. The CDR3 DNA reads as TGTGCCAGCAGCTTAACAGCCGGTGTCACCGCGCAGTATTTT. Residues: CASSLTAGVTAQYF.